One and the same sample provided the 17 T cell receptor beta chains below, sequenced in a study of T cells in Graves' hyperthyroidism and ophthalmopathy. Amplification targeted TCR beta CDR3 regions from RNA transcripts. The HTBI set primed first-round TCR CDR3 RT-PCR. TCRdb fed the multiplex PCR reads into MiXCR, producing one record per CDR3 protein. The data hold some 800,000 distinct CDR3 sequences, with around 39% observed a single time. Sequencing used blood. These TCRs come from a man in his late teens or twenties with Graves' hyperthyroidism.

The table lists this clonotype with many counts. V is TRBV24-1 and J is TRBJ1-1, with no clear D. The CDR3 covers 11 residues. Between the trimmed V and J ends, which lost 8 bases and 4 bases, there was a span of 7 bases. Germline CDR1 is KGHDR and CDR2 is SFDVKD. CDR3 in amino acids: CATMEGTEAFF. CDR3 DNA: TGTGCCACCATGGAGGGCACTGAAGCTTTCTTT.

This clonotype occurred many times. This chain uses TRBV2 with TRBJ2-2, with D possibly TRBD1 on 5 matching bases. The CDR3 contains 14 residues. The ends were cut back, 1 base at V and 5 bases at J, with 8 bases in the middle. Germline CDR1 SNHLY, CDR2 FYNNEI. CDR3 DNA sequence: TGTGCCAGCAGTGAAGTTAGGGGTACCGGGGAGCTGTTTTTT. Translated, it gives CASSEVRGTGELFF.

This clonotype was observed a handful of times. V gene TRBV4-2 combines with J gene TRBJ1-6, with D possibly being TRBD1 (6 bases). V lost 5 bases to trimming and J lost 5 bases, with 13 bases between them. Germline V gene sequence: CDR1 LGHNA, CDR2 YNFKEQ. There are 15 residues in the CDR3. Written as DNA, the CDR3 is TGTGCCAGCAGCTTGGGGACACCGAATAATTCACCCCTCCACTTT. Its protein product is CASSLGTPNNSPLHF.

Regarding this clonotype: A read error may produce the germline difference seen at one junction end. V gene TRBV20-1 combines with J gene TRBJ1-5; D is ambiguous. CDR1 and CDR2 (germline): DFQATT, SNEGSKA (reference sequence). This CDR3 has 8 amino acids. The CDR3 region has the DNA TGCAGTGCTAGGGATGAGACCTTT. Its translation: CSARDETF.

This CDR3 is CASSHGGLAGYEQYF. The CDR3 nucleotides read TGTGCCAGTAGTCATGGGGGACTAGCGGGCTACGAGCAGTACTTC. The rearrangement joins TRBV19 to TRBJ2-7; TRBD2 agrees at 12 bases. This CDR3 has 15 amino acids. With V trimmed by 5 bases and J by 3 bases, 5 bases remained unmatched. Germline V CDR1 and CDR2: LNHDA, SQIVND (reference sequence).

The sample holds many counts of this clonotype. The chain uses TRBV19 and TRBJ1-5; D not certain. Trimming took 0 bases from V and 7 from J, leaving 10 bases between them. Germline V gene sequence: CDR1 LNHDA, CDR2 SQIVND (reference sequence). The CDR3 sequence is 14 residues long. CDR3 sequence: CASSIDLYSQPQHF. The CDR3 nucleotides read TGTGCCAGTAGTATAGATCTATACAGCCAGCCCCAGCATTTT. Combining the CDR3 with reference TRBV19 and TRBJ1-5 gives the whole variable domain DGGITQSPKYLFRKEGQNVTLSCEQNLNHDAMYWYRQDPGQGLRLIYYSQIVNDFQKGDIAEGYSVSREKKESFPLTVTSAQKNPTAFYLCASSIDLYSQPQHFGDGTRLSIL.

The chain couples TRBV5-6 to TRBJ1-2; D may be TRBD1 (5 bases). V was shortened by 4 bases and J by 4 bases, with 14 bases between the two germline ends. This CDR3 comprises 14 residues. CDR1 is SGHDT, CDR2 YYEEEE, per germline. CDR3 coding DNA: TGTGCCAGCAGCGTACGGGGCGCGGTCTATGGCTACACCTTC. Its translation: CASSVRGAVYGYTF.

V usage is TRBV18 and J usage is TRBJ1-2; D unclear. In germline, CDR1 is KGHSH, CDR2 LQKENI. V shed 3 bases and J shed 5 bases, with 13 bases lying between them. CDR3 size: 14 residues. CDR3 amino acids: CASSPLEGPYGYTF. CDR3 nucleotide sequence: TGTGCCAGCTCACCTTTGGAAGGCCCTTATGGCTACACCTTC.

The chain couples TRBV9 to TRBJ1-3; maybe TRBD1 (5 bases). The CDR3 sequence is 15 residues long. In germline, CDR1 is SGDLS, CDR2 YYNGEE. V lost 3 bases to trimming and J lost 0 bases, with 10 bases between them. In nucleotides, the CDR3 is TGTGCCAGCAGCGCGGGGGTCGGCTCTGGAAACACCATATATTTT. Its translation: CASSAGVGSGNTIYF.

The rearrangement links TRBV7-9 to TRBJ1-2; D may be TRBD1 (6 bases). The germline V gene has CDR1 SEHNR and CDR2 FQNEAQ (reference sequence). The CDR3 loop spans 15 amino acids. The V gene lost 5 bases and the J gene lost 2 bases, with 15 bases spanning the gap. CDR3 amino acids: CASSPRAGANYGYTF. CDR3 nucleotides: TGTGCCAGCAGCCCGCGGGCAGGGGCCAACTATGGCTACACCTTC.

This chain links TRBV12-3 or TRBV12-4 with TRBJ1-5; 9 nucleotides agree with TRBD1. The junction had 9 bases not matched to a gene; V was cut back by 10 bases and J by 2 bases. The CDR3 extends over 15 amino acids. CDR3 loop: CAKEGQGSGNQPQHF. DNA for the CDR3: TGTGCCAAAGAGGGACAGGGTTCGGGCAATCAGCCCCAGCATTTT.

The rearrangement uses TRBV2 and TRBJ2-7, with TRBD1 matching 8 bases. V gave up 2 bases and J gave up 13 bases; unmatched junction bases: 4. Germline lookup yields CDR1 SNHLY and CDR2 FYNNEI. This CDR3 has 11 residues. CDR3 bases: TGTGCCAGCAGTGAAAGGGACAGGTCCTACTTC. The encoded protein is CASSERDRSYF.

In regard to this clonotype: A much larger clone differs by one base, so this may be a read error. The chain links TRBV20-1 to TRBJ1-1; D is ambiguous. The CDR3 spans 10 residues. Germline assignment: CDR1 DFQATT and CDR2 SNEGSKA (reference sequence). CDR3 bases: TGCAGTGCTACCATCTCTGAAGCTTCCTTT. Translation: CSATISEASF.

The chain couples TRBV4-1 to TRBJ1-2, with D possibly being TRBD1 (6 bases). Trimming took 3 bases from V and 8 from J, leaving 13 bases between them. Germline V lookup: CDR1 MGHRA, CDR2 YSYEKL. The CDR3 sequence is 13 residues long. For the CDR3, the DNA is TGCGCCAGCAGCCACTCACAGGGAGACGGCTACACCTTC. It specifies CASSHSQGDGYTF.

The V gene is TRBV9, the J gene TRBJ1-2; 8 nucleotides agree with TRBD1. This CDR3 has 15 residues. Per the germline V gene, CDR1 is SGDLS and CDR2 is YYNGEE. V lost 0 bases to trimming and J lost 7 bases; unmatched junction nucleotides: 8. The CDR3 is CASSVGATGDFGYTF. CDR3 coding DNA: TGTGCCAGCAGCGTAGGAGCGACAGGGGATTTTGGCTACACCTTC.

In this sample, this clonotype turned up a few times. CDR3 DNA sequence: TGTGCCAGCAGCCGAAAGGGACAGGGACTCTACGAGCAGTACTTC. It codes for CASSRKGQGLYEQYF. The rearrangement links TRBV14 to TRBJ2-7; 9 bases are shared with TRBD1. In germline, CDR1 is SGHDN, CDR2 FVKESK. Losses at the gene ends were 4 bases for V and 3 bases for J; bases not matched to a gene: 7. CDR3 size: 15 residues.

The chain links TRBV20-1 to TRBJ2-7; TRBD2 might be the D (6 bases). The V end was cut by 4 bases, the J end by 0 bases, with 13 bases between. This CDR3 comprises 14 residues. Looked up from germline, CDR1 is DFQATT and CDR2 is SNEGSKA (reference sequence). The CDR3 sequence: CSATSGTYSYEQYF. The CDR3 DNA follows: TGCAGTGCTACGTCCGGGACTTACTCCTACGAGCAGTACTTC.